The 22 T cell receptor beta chains reported below all come from one sample, sequenced in a study of blood T cell repertoires in COVID-19. Sequencing used immunoSEQ multiplex PCR; TCRdb keeps in-frame clones, though not all of them. Of approximately 190,000 clones in the sample, roughly 80% were seen once. Material: peripheral blood. The receptors stem from a man aged 25 to 45 with active or convalescent COVID-19.

This clone has only one observation. V and J are TRBV18 and TRBJ2-5; the D gene is possibly TRBD2 (5 bases). Germline CDR1 KGHSH, CDR2 LQKENI. Trimming cost V 1 base and J 3 bases, with 6 bases left between them. This CDR3 is built from 13 residues. This CDR3 reads CASSPQEEETQYF. The CDR3 DNA sequence: TGTGCCAGCTCACCACAGGAGGAAGAGACCCAGTACTTC.

The rearrangement joins TRBV2 to TRBJ1-5; TRBD1 aligns across 7 bases. The CDR3 spans 18 residues. The V segment lost 6 bases and the J segment 0 bases; nucleotides outside the gene matches: 14. The V gene's germline CDR1 is SNHLY and CDR2 FYNNEI. CDR3 bases: TGTGCCAGCAGGAATACCCCAGGGACAGCTAATAGCAATCAGCCCCAGCATTTT. Translation gives CASRNTPGTANSNQPQHF.

The V and J genes are TRBV4-1 and TRBJ1-3; TRBD1 aligns across 7 bases. This CDR3 has 16 residues. The ends lost 1 base at V and 0 bases at J; junction bases unmatched: 3. From germline, CDR1 is MGHRA and CDR2 YSYEKL. CDR3 amino acids: CASSQGTGSSGNTIYF. The CDR3 DNA reads TGCGCCAGCAGCCAAGGGACAGGTAGCTCTGGAAACACCATATATTTT.

This clone was detected only once. The rearrangement uses TRBV5-1 and TRBJ1-2, with no clear D. The V gene's germline CDR1 is SGHRS and CDR2 YFSETQ. V lost 0 bases and J lost 2, with 11 bases in between. The CDR3 has 15 amino acids. The chain's CDR3 is CASSLDILSNYGYTF. Written as DNA, the CDR3 is TGCGCCAGCAGCTTGGACATTCTCTCCAACTATGGCTACACCTTC. Complete variable domain (other parts from reference TRBV5-1 and TRBJ1-2): KAGVTQTPRYLIKTRGQQVTLSCSPISGHRSVSWYQQTPGQGLQFLFEYFSETQRNKGNFPGRFSGRQFSNSRSEMNVSTLELGDSALYLCASSLDILSNYGYTFGSGTRLTVV.

Only a few counts were recorded for this clone. The CDR3 loop reads CASRGQGAKGYTF. CDR3 in DNA: TGTGCCAGCAGGGGTCAGGGGGCTAAAGGCTACACCTTC. The chain employs TRBV28 and TRBJ1-2, with TRBD1 matching over 8 bases. The CDR3 length is 13 residues. V shed 6 bases and J 8 bases; nucleotides not matched to a gene: 8. Per germline, CDR1 MDHEN and CDR2 SYDVKM.

A single count supports this clone. J is TRBJ2-7 and V is TRBV24-1, with 8 bases fitting TRBD1. V dropped 3 bases and J dropped 3; count of bases not matched to a gene: 9. The CDR3 spans 16 residues. Germline values: CDR1 KGHDR, CDR2 SFDVKD. The CDR3 loop is CATSDAGQGRLYEQYF. The CDR3 coding sequence is TGTGCCACCAGTGATGCCGGACAGGGACGCCTCTACGAGCAGTACTTC.

The chain has TRBV7-9 and TRBJ2-1; D perhaps matches TRBD2 (6 bases). Germline V gives CDR1 SEHNR, CDR2 FQNEAQ (reference sequence). The CDR3 consists of 18 residues. V lost 4 bases and J 1 base, leaving 20 bases between the germline ends. In DNA form, the CDR3 reads TGTGCCAGCAGCTCCCTAGCGCAGGGCGCAGGGTCCTACAATGAGCAGTTCTTC. It encodes CASSSLAQGAGSYNEQFF.

This clone came up once. The chain couples TRBV24-1 to TRBJ2-3, with D possibly TRBD2 on 5 matching bases. The germline gives CDR1 KGHDR, CDR2 SFDVKD. V was trimmed by 6 bases and J by 3 bases, leaving 9 bases between them. There are 13 residues in the CDR3. CDR3 sequence (DNA): TGTGCCACCAGTCTGGGGAGTACAGATACGCAGTATTTT. Its translation: CATSLGSTDTQYF.

This chain links TRBV18 with TRBJ2-7; D possibly corresponds to TRBD2 (6 bases). The CDR3 extends over 14 amino acids. Looked up from germline, CDR1 is KGHSH and CDR2 is LQKENI. Trimming stripped 5 bases from V and 3 bases from J, with 14 bases between. The chain's CDR3 is CASSSGTGDYEQYF. CDR3 DNA: TGTGCCAGCTCATCAGGGACGGGGGACTACGAGCAGTACTTC.

The chain recombines TRBV19 with TRBJ1-2; no definite D call. Looked up from germline, CDR1 is LNHDA and CDR2 is SQIVND (reference sequence). The V gene lost 3 bases and the J gene lost 0 bases, with 8 bases spanning the gap. The CDR3 spans 14 residues. CDR3 nucleotide sequence: TGTGCCAGTAGTATGGGCATTGCTAACTATGGCTACACCTTC. Its protein product is CASSMGIANYGYTF. The full variable domain, with the rest looked up from reference TRBV19 and TRBJ1-2, is DGGITQSPKYLFRKEGQNVTLSCEQNLNHDAMYWYRQDPGQGLRLIYYSQIVNDFQKGDIAEGYSVSREKKESFPLTVTSAQKNPTAFYLCASSMGIANYGYTFGSGTRLTVV.

The chain combines TRBV29-1 with TRBJ2-3; 12 nucleotides line up with TRBD2. Germline V gives CDR1 SQVTM, CDR2 ANQGSEA. Losses at the gene ends were 0 bases for V and 2 bases for J; bases not matched to a gene: 3. The CDR3 spans 16 residues. The DNA for the CDR3 is TGCAGCGTTGAAGATAGACTAGCGGGGGCCACAGATACGCAGTATTTT. Protein sequence: CSVEDRLAGATDTQYF.

This clone has only one observation. The rearrangement joins TRBV19 to TRBJ2-7; no clear D. V lost 1 base and J lost 4, with 8 bases in between. The CDR3 is made up of 13 amino acids. Germline V gives CDR1 LNHDA, CDR2 SQIVND (reference sequence). The CDR3 DNA reads TGTGCCAGTAGTATAGGTCCCGGGTACGAGCAGTACTTC. This translates into CASSIGPGYEQYF.

The chain employs TRBV6-1 and TRBJ1-5; D perhaps matches TRBD1 (6 bases). Germline loops: CDR1 MNHNS, CDR2 SASEGT. Trimming removed 1 base at V and 3 bases at J, with 13 bases between. The CDR3 totals 16 residues. CDR3 bases: TGTGCCAGCAGTGAAGTCCTCCGGGACAACAATCAGCCCCAGCATTTT. Translation gives CASSEVLRDNNQPQHF.

CDR3 protein: CASSGRGEIAHNIQYF. The CDR3 coding sequence is TGTGCCAGCAGCGGGCGGGGAGAAATCGCCCACAACATTCAGTACTTC. The chain recombines TRBV11-3 with TRBJ2-4, with a weak D call TRBD2 (6 bases). The CDR3 spans 16 residues. The ends were cut back, 5 bases at V and 7 bases at J, with 21 bases in the middle. Germline V gene sequence: CDR1 SGHNT, CDR2 YENEEA. Full variable domain (outside the CDR3, taken from reference TRBV11-3 and TRBJ2-4): EAGVVQSPRYKIIEKKQPVAFWCNPISGHNTLYWYLQNLGQGPELLIRYENEEAVDDSQLPKDRFSAERLKGVDSTLKIQPAELGDSAVYLCASSGRGEIAHNIQYFGAGTRLSVL.

The chain joins TRBV5-6 to TRBJ1-1, with D perhaps TRBD1 (5 bases). From germline, CDR1 is SGHDT and CDR2 YYEEEE. V was clipped by 2 bases and J by 0 bases, with 11 bases between them. The CDR3 runs to 15 residues. The CDR3 region is CASSFRQWMNTEAFF. DNA of the CDR3: TGTGCCAGCAGCTTTCGACAGTGGATGAACACTGAAGCTTTCTTT.

The V and J genes are TRBV6-4 and TRBJ2-6; D perhaps matches TRBD2 (5 bases). This CDR3 has 15 amino acids. V was cut by 3 bases and J by 4 bases, with 10 bases left in between. Germline CDR1 MRHNA, CDR2 SNTAGT. The CDR3 DNA sequence: TGTGCCAGCAGTGATTCCCCGGGGGGGGCCAACGTCCTGACTTTC. Translating it yields CASSDSPGGANVLTF.

The count of this clone is one. The chain combines TRBV28 with TRBJ1-2, with 7 bases fitting TRBD1. J lost 5 bases, V lost 4 bases, and 4 bases had no gene match. The CDR3 is made up of 13 amino acids. The germline gives CDR1 MDHEN, CDR2 SYDVKM. The CDR3 spells CASSSGDRYGYTF. Written as DNA, the CDR3 is TGTGCCAGCAGTTCCGGGGACAGATATGGCTACACCTTC.

This clone showed up just a few times. The chain employs TRBV7-2 and TRBJ1-4; D perhaps matches TRBD1 (5 bases). V was pared by 5 bases and J by 3 bases, with 16 bases between. The CDR3 is made up of 16 amino acids. Per germline, CDR1 SGHTA and CDR2 FQGNSA. The CDR3 coding sequence is TGTGCCAGCAGCCCGATCGTGAGACAGCCTAATGAAAAACTGTTTTTT. It translates to CASSPIVRQPNEKLFF.

The chain uses TRBV6-5 and TRBJ1-2; D unresolved. The ends were cut back, 0 bases at V and 0 bases at J, with 5 bases in the middle. Germline V gene sequence: CDR1 MNHEY, CDR2 SVGAGI. The CDR3 has 14 residues. The CDR3 bases are TGTGCCAGCAGTTACTCGCCAGCTAACTATGGCTACACCTTC. As protein: CASSYSPANYGYTF.

The gene calls are TRBV5-5 and TRBJ1-2; TRBD1 aligns across 8 bases. The germline V gene has CDR1 SGHKS and CDR2 YYEKEE (reference sequence). This CDR3 comprises 13 residues. V gave up 7 bases and J gave up 8 bases; unmatched junction bases: 10. The CDR3 protein is CASSAGGSGGYTF. The CDR3 DNA reads TGTGCCAGCTCGGCAGGGGGCTCTGGGGGCTACACCTTC.

In DNA, the CDR3 is TGCGCCAGCAGTGATGTGGTGGCTAGCGGGAGGCATACCCAGTACTTC. Translated: CASSDVVASGRHTQYF. The V call is TRBV10-2, the J call TRBJ2-5, with 11 positions matching TRBD2. The CDR3 loop spans 16 amino acids. After removal of 3 bases from V and 8 bases from J, the junction contained 11 bases not matched to a gene. From germline, CDR1 is WSHSY and CDR2 SAAADI.

CDR3 in DNA: TGCGCCAGCAGCTTACGACCCGAAGGGGGACAGGCTTTCTTGAACACTGAAGCTTTCTTT. Its protein is CASSLRPEGGQAFLNTEAFF. The V call is TRBV5-1, the J call TRBJ1-1; TRBD1 agrees at 8 bases. The CDR3 is 20 residues long. CDR1 is SGHRS and CDR2 is YFSETQ in the germline V gene. V lost 2 bases, J lost 0 bases, and 18 bases stayed unmatched.